Shown below are 26 T cell receptor beta chains from a single sample sequenced in a study of T-cell memory formation after mild COVID-19. Each CDR3 protein is one row after TCRdb ran MiXCR on the 5' RACE reads. The top ten hold roughly 13% of the sample, which has under 450,000 distinct CDR3 sequences, around a quarter seen once. Sequencing input: PBMCs or a T cell subset sorted from them (not recorded which). The receptors were gathered from an adult woman who had mild COVID-19 (a few samples of this study predate the infection). Cell type and time point are not known.

The V and J genes are TRBV14 and TRBJ2-7; D is perhaps TRBD1 (6 bases). This CDR3 has 16 amino acids. Germline CDR1 SGHDN, CDR2 FVKESK. V was shortened by 0 bases and J by 3 bases, with 15 bases between the two germline ends. CDR3 coding DNA: TGTGCCAGCAGCCAAGATCTGGGGGCGGCGGGCTACGAGCAGTACTTC. It yields the protein CASSQDLGAAGYEQYF.

This clonotype was counted a few times. This chain uses TRBV5-1 with TRBJ1-2; D call uncertain. The CDR3 length is 13 residues. V was trimmed by 2 bases and J by 5 bases, leaving 10 bases between them. Per germline, CDR1 SGHRS and CDR2 YFSETQ. CDR3 amino acids: CASSLSSIYGYTF. CDR3 in DNA: TGCGCCAGCAGCTTATCCTCCATATATGGCTACACCTTC.

The V gene is TRBV12-3 or TRBV12-4, the J gene TRBJ2-4, with 7 bases identical to TRBD1. CDR3 length equals 16 residues. Unmatched junction bases numbered 10, after V lost 5 bases and J lost 3 bases. CDR3 amino acids: CASSPHRGTFKNIQYF. Here the CDR3 DNA reads TGTGCCAGCAGTCCCCACAGGGGTACTTTCAAAAACATTCAGTACTTC.

The J gene is TRBJ2-7, the V gene TRBV4-1; 8 bases fit TRBD1. V was clipped by 5 bases and J by 5 bases; unmatched bases: 11. The germline V gene encodes CDR1 MGHRA and CDR2 YSYEKL. There are 15 residues in the CDR3. The CDR3 loop is CASSVATGALNEQYF. The CDR3 DNA is TGCGCCAGCAGCGTCGCGACAGGGGCTTTAAACGAGCAGTACTTC.

This clonotype appeared a few times. V and J are TRBV15 and TRBJ2-7; 11 bases align to TRBD2. The junction had 5 bases not matched to a gene; V was cut back by 3 bases and J by 1 base. This CDR3 contains 16 residues. Germline CDR1 and CDR2: LNHNV and YYDKDF (reference sequence). The CDR3 region is CATSRTLAGGSYEQYF. The CDR3 DNA follows: TGTGCCACCAGCAGGACCTTAGCGGGAGGGTCCTACGAGCAGTACTTC.

This clonotype was observed a handful of times. The chain employs TRBV7-2 and TRBJ2-3, with 14 bases lining up with TRBD2. The CDR3 runs to 19 residues. CDR1 is SGHTA and CDR2 is FQGNSA in the germline V gene. V shed 0 bases and J 5 bases; nucleotides not matched to a gene: 10. This chain's CDR3 is CASSLAGTSGRRRLDTQYF. In DNA form, the CDR3 reads TGTGCCAGCAGCTTAGCCGGGACTAGCGGGAGACGTAGATTAGATACGCAGTATTTT. Filled out from reference TRBV7-2 and TRBJ2-3, the complete variable domain reads GAGVSQSPSNKVTEKGKDVELRCDPISGHTALYWYRQSLGQGLEFLIYFQGNSAPDKSGLPSDRFSAERTGGSVSTLTIQRTQQEDSAVYLCASSLAGTSGRRRLDTQYFGPGTRLTVL.

Only a few counts were recorded for this clonotype. The genes are TRBV4-1 and TRBJ2-5, with TRBD2 as a possible D gene (6 bases). This CDR3 is 13 amino acids long. V dropped 5 bases and J dropped 7 bases, with 14 bases sitting between them. Germline CDR1 is MGHRA and CDR2 is YSYEKL. CDR3 amino acids: CASSSVGGGTQYF. DNA for the CDR3: TGCGCCAGCAGCTCGGTGGGGGGTGGGACCCAGTACTTC.

This clonotype occurred a few times. The chain uses TRBV12-3 or TRBV12-4 and TRBJ1-1, with 11 bases matching TRBD1. V shed 3 bases, J shed 5 bases, and the junction held 5 bases outside the gene matches. The CDR3 length is 15 residues. CDR3 DNA: TGTGCCAGCAGTTTCCGGACAGGGGGCAAGACTGAAGCTTTCTTT. It codes for CASSFRTGGKTEAFF.

The genes are TRBV7-8 and TRBJ2-1; 14 bases agree with TRBD2. The germline CDR1 and CDR2 sequences are SGHVS and FQNEAQ. The CDR3 covers 17 residues. V lost 5 bases, J lost 9 bases, and 12 bases stayed unmatched. CDR3 bases: TGTGCCAGCAGCCCACGACTAGCGGGGGGGCCTATGTCTGAGCAGTTCTTC. Translation gives CASSPRLAGGPMSEQFF.

The chain carries TRBV7-2 and TRBJ2-5, with D uncertain. CDR3 size: 14 residues. Germline V gene sequence: CDR1 SGHTA, CDR2 FQGNSA. V was cut by 3 bases and J by 4 bases, with 12 bases left in between. The CDR3 DNA reads as TGTGCCAGCAGCTTCAGCCAAGGGTCAGAGACCCAGTACTTC. It is translated as CASSFSQGSETQYF.

This clonotype was seen more than once but under ten times. The V and J genes are TRBV21-1 and TRBJ2-7; the DNA was not used to check the table's D call, TRBD1. TRBV21-1 is noted as a pseudogene. The CDR3 is made up of 15 amino acids. For the CDR3, the DNA is TGTGCCAGCAGCAAAGACGGGACAGCTCTCTACGAGCAGTACTTC. It translates to CASSKDGTALYEQYF.

V and J are TRBV7-6 and TRBJ1-2; 7 bases fit TRBD1. V shed 1 base and J 3 bases; nucleotides not matched to a gene: 2. Germline V gene sequence: CDR1 SGHVS, CDR2 FNYEAQ. This CDR3 spans 14 amino acids. DNA for the CDR3: TGTGCCAGCAGCTTAGACCAGGGGGACTATGGCTACACCTTC. Its protein is CASSLDQGDYGYTF.

This clonotype came up a few times. The chain uses TRBV7-2 and TRBJ2-1; D is ambiguous. Deletions cut 2 bases from V and 7 bases from J, with 6 bases between. From germline, CDR1 is SGHTA and CDR2 FQGNSA. This CDR3 region has 12 residues. The CDR3 region has the DNA TGTGCCAGCAGCTTACTGGTAAATGAGCAGTTCTTC. Protein product: CASSLLVNEQFF.

The chain joins TRBV20-1 to TRBJ1-2, with D possibly TRBD1 on 6 matching bases. Germline V gives CDR1 DFQATT, CDR2 SNEGSKA (reference sequence). The V end was cut by 3 bases, the J end by 6 bases, with 11 bases between. The CDR3 sequence is 12 residues long. CDR3 region: CSARRGGHGYTF. CDR3 DNA sequence: TGCAGTGCTAGGAGGGGGGGGCATGGCTACACCTTC.

The chain couples TRBV6-5 to TRBJ2-7; no clear D. V dropped 0 bases and J dropped 5 bases, with 8 bases sitting between them. The CDR3 is made up of 13 amino acids. Germline V gene sequence: CDR1 MNHEY, CDR2 SVGAGI. CDR3 nucleotide sequence: TGTGCCAGCAGTTACTCAGTTCCCCACGAGCAGTACTTC. Translated: CASSYSVPHEQYF.

This CDR3 reads CASSGSGRKFYNEQFF. The CDR3 DNA follows: TGTGCCAGCAGCGGGAGCGGGAGGAAATTTTACAATGAGCAGTTCTTC. The J gene is TRBJ2-1, the V gene TRBV9; 9 positions match TRBD2. CDR3 length: 16 amino acids. The V gene end was trimmed by 3 bases and the J gene end by 4 bases; junction bases not matched to a gene: 8. Germline lookup yields CDR1 SGDLS and CDR2 YYNGEE.

This rearrangement joins TRBV15 to TRBJ1-2; D is ambiguous. Trimming took off 0 bases at V and 10 bases at J, with 6 bases between the two ends. CDR1 and CDR2 from the germline V gene are LNHNV and YYDKDF (reference sequence). The CDR3 spans 11 residues. CDR3 sequence: CATSRDRLYTF. CDR3 in DNA: TGTGCCACCAGCAGAGATAGGCTCTACACCTTC. The full variable domain, completed using reference TRBV15 and TRBJ1-2, is DAMVIQNPRYQVTQFGKPVTLSCSQTLNHNVMYWYQQKSSQAPKLLFHYYDKDFNNEADTPDNFQSRRPNTSFCFLDIRSPGLGDTAMYLCATSRDRLYTFGSGTRLTVV.

This clonotype has a handful of counts. This rearrangement joins TRBV4-1 to TRBJ1-4; D possibly corresponds to TRBD1 (6 bases). Germline CDR1 reads MGHRA; CDR2 reads YSYEKL. Trimming removed 1 base from V and 12 bases from J, with 18 bases in between. CDR3 size: 15 residues. The CDR3 bases are TGCGCCAGCAGCCAAGTTCTGGGCAGGGGCCATGAACTGTTTTTT. Translation: CASSQVLGRGHELFF.

This chain joins TRBV12-3 or TRBV12-4 and TRBJ2-2; D possibly corresponds to TRBD2 (5 bases). Trimming pared 10 bases from V and 3 bases from J, leaving 18 bases between. The CDR3 has 15 amino acids. This CDR3 reads CAIPRRGLDTGELFF. The CDR3 DNA sequence: TGTGCCATCCCTCGACGAGGGCTCGACACCGGGGAGCTGTTTTTT.

V usage is TRBV11-2 and J usage is TRBJ2-1; TRBD2 agrees at 15 bases. Germline V gene lookup returns CDR1 SGHAT and CDR2 FQNNGV. CDR3 size: 21 residues. The V and J ends lost 5 bases and 0 bases, in that order; junction bases with no gene match: 14. Here the CDR3 DNA reads TGTGCCAGCAGCCTAGGGCGAGGACTAGCGGGAGGGCCTAGCTCCTACAATGAGCAGTTCTTC. It encodes CASSLGRGLAGGPSSYNEQFF.

CDR3 amino acids: CASSSPELETQYF. The CDR3 DNA is TGTGCCAGCAGCAGCCCAGAGTTAGAGACCCAGTACTTC. V usage is TRBV2 and J usage is TRBJ2-5; no clear D. Germline CDR1 is SNHLY and CDR2 is FYNNEI. Between the trimmed V and J ends, which lost 6 bases and 4 bases, there was a span of 12 bases. The CDR3 extends over 13 amino acids.

This sequence joins TRBV15 and TRBJ1-1, with D perhaps matching TRBD1 (5 bases). In germline, CDR1 is LNHNV, CDR2 YYDKDF (reference sequence). V was clipped by 3 bases and J by 4 bases, with 12 bases between them. This CDR3 contains 14 residues. CDR3 DNA sequence: TGTGCCACCAGCAGGGGGGGGGAGGCCACTGAAGCTTTCTTT. It is translated as CATSRGGEATEAFF.

This chain connects TRBV13 to TRBJ1-6; no firm D call. Between the trimmed V and J ends, which lost 4 bases and 0 bases, there was a span of 10 bases. The CDR3 contains 16 residues. In germline, CDR1 is PRHDT, CDR2 FYEKMQ (reference sequence). The CDR3: CASSYAGGSYNSPLHF. DNA of the CDR3: TGTGCCAGCAGCTACGCGGGAGGCTCCTATAATTCACCCCTCCACTTT.

This chain joins TRBV4-3 and TRBJ2-7; D remains unclear. Germline V CDR1 and CDR2: LGHNA, YSLEER. V was shortened by 0 bases and J by 6 bases, with 15 bases between the two germline ends. The CDR3 is made up of 15 amino acids. The CDR3 reads CASSQDRPAPREQYF. CDR3 DNA: TGCGCCAGCAGCCAAGATCGGCCGGCTCCTCGCGAGCAGTACTTC.

This clonotype was seen many times. The chain joins TRBV7-2 to TRBJ2-3; D possibly corresponds to TRBD1 (6 bases). The germline gives CDR1 SGHTA, CDR2 FQGNSA. Trimming shortened V by 5 bases and J by 4 bases, and 22 bases separated the two germline ends. This CDR3 has 17 residues. The chain's CDR3 is CASSVRRGGGAADTQYF. The CDR3 DNA sequence: TGTGCCAGCAGCGTCCGACGAGGGGGTGGAGCGGCAGATACGCAGTATTTT.

Only one count was recorded for this clonotype. This sequence joins TRBV5-4 and TRBJ2-7, with D perhaps TRBD2 (5 bases). The CDR3 runs to 12 residues. The germline V gene has CDR1 SGHNT and CDR2 YYREEE (reference sequence). Trimming left V 4 bases short and J 5 bases short, with 10 bases between. The CDR3 reads CASSDFGDEQYF. The CDR3 region has the DNA TGTGCCAGCAGCGATTTCGGGGACGAGCAGTACTTC.